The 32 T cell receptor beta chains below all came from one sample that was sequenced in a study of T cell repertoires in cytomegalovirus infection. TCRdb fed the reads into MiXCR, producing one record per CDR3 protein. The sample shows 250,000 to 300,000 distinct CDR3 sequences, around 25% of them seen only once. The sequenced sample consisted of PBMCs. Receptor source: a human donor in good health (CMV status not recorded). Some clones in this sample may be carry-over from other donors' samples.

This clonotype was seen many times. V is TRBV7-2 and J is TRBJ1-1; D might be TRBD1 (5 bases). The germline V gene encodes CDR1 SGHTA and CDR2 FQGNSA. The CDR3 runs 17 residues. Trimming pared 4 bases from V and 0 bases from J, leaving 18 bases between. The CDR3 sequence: CASSSAPGRGVNTEAFF. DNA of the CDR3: TGTGCCAGCAGCTCCGCCCCCGGACGGGGGGTGAACACTGAAGCTTTCTTT.

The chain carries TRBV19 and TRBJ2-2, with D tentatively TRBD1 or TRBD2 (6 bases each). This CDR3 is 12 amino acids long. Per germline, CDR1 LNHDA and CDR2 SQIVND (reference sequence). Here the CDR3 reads CGTRGRSGELFF. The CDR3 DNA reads TGTGGTACACGGGGGCGAAGCGGGGAGCTGTTTTTT.

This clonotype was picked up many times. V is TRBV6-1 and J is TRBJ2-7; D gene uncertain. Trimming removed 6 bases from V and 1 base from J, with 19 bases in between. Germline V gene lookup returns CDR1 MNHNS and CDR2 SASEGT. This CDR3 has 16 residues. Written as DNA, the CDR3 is TGTGCCAGCAGCCACGCCTCGGGCCGACTTTCCTACGAGCAGTACTTC. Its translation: CASSHASGRLSYEQYF.

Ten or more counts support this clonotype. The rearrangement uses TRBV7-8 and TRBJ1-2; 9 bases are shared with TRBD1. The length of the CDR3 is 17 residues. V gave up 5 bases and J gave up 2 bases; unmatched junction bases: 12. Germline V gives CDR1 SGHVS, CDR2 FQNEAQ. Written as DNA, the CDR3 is TGTGCCAGCAGCCCAAGACAGGGGGAAGACCTCAACTATGGCTACACCTTC. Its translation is CASSPRQGEDLNYGYTF.

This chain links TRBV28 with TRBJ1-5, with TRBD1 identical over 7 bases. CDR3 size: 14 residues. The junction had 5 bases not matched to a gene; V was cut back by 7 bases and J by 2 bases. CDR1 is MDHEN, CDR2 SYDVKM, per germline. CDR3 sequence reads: CASKLQGGNQPQHF. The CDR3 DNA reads TGTGCCAGCAAACTGCAGGGGGGCAATCAGCCCCAGCATTTT.

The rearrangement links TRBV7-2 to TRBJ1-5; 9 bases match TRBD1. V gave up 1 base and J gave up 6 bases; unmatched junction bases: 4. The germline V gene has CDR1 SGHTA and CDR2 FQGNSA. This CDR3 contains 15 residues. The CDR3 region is CASSLGGTGIQPQHF. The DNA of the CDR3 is TGTGCCAGCAGCTTAGGTGGGACAGGGATTCAGCCCCAGCATTTT.

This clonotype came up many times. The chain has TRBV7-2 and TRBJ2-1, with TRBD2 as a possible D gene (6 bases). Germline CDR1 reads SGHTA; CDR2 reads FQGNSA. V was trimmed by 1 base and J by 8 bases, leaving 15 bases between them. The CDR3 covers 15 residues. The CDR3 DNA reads TGTGCCAGCAGCTTAGGGCGGGATAGAGTTCATGAGCAGTTCTTC. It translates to CASSLGRDRVHEQFF.

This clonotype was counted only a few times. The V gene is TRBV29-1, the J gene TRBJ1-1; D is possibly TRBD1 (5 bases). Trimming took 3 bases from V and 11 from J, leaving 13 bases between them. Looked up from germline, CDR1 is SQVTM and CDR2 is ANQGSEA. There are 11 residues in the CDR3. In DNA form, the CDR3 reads TGCAGCGTTGATGGGGGTTTGAAGGCTTTCTTT. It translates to CSVDGGLKAFF.

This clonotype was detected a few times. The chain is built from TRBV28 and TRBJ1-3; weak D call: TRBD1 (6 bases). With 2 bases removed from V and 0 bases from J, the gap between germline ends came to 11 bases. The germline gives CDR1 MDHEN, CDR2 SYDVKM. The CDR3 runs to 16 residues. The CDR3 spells CASSLGDRLSGNTIYF. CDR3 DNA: TGTGCCAGCAGTTTAGGAGACAGGCTCTCTGGAAACACCATATATTTT.

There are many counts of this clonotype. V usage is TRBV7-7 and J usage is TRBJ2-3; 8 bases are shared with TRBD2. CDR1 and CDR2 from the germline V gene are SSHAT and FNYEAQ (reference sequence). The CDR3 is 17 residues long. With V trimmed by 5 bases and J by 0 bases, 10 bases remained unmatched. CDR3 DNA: TGTGCCAGCAGCCCCAGAGCGGGGGTTTTGAGCACAGATACGCAGTATTTT. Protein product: CASSPRAGVLSTDTQYF.

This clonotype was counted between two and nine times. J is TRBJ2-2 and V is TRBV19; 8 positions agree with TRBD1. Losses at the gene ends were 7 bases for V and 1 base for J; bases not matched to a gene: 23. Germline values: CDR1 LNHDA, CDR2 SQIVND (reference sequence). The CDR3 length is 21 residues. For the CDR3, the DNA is TGTGCCAGTACTCCCCCCAGGCGCGGCAGGGGGCGCGGGCTGAACACCGGGGAGCTGTTTTTT. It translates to CASTPPRRGRGRGLNTGELFF.

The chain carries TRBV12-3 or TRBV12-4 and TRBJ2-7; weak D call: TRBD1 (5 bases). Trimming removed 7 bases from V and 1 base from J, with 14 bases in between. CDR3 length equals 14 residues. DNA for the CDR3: TGTGCCAGCACAAAGACAGAGATTTCCTACGAGCAGTACTTC. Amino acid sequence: CASTKTEISYEQYF.

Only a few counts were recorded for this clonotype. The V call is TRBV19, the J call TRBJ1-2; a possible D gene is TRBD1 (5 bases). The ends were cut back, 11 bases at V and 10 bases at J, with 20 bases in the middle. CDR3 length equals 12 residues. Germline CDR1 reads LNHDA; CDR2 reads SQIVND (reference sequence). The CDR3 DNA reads TGTGCCGGTGGCGTGTGGGGCGCCGACTACACCTTC. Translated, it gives CAGGVWGADYTF.

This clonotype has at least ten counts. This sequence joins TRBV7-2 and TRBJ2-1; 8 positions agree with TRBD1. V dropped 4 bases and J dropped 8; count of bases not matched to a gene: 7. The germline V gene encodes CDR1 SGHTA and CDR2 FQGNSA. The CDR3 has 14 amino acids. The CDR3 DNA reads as TGTGCCAGCAGCTACGGACAGGGTGTTTATGAGCAGTTCTTC. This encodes CASSYGQGVYEQFF.

The CDR3 loop reads CASSPPRGTDTGELFF. In DNA, the CDR3 is TGTGCCAGCAGTCCCCCTCGAGGGACGGACACCGGGGAGCTGTTTTTT. J is TRBJ2-2 and V is TRBV6-6; D may match TRBD1 or TRBD2 (5 bases each). V was pared by 5 bases and J by 3 bases, with 16 bases between. The CDR3 is made up of 16 amino acids. Germline V gene lookup returns CDR1 MNHNY and CDR2 SVGAGI (reference sequence).

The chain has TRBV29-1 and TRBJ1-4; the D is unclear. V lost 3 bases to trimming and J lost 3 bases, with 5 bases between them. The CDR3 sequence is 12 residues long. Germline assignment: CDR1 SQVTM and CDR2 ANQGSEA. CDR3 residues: CSVEAANEKLFF. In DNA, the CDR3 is TGCAGCGTTGAGGCAGCTAATGAAAAACTGTTTTTT.

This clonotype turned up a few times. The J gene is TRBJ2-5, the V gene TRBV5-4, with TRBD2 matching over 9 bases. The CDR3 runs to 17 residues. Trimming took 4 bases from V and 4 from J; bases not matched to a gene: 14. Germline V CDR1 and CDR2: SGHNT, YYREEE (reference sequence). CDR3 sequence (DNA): TGTGCCAGCAGCACGACTAGCGGTTCGACGGGGGCAGAGACCCAGTACTTC. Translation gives CASSTTSGSTGAETQYF.

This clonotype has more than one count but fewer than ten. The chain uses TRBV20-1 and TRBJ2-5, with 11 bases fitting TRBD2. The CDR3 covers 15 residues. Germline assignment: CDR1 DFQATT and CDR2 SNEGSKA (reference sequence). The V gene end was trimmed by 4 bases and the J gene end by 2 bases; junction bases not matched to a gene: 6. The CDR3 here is CSATLAGARQETQYF. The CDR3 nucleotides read TGCAGTGCTACACTAGCGGGGGCCCGTCAAGAGACCCAGTACTTC.

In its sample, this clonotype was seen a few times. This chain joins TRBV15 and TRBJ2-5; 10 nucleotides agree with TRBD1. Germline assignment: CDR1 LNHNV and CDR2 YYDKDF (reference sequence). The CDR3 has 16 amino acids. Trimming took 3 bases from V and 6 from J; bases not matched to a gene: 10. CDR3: CATSRFSRDRGQTQYF. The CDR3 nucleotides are TGTGCCACCAGCAGGTTCTCCCGGGACAGGGGTCAGACCCAGTACTTC. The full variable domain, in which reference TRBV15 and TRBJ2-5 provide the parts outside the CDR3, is DAMVIQNPRYQVTQFGKPVTLSCSQTLNHNVMYWYQQKSSQAPKLLFHYYDKDFNNEADTPDNFQSRRPNTSFCFLDIRSPGLGDTAMYLCATSRFSRDRGQTQYFGPGTRLLVL.

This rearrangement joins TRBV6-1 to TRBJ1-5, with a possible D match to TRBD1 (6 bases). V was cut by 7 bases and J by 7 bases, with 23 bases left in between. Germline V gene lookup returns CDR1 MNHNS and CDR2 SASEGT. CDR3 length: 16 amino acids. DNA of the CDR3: TGTGCCAGCAAAGGGGCCCTACAGGGTAACAAACAGCCCCAGCATTTT. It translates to CASKGALQGNKQPQHF.

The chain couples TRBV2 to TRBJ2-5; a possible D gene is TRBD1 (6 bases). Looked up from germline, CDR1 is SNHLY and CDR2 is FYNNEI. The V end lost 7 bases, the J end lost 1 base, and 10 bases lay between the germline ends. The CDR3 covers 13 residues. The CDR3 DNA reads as TGTGCCAGCACAATGGGGGCCCAAGAGACCCAGTACTTC. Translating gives CASTMGAQETQYF.

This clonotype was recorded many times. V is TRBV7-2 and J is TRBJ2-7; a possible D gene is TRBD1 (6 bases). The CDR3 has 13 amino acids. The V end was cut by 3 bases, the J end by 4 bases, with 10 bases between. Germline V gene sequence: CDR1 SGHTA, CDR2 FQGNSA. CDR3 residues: CASSFGQSYEQYF. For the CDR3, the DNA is TGTGCCAGCAGCTTCGGACAGTCGTACGAGCAGTACTTC.

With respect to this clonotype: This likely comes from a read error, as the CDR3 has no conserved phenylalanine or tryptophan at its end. The CDR3, as DNA: TGTGCCAGCAGCCCGTCGGCGAACACTGAAGCTTTCGTT. It translates to CASSPSANTEAFV. V usage is TRBV14 and J usage is TRBJ1-1; D call uncertain. Deletions cut 4 bases from V and 1 base from J, with 7 bases between. The germline gives CDR1 SGHDN, CDR2 FVKESK. This CDR3 has 13 residues.

CDR3 amino acids: CAVPGQGLSGANVLTF. Here the CDR3 DNA reads TGTGCCGTTCCGGGACAAGGGCTCTCTGGGGCCAACGTCCTGACTTTC. The chain employs TRBV10-3 and TRBJ2-6, with D possibly TRBD1 on 6 matching bases. This CDR3 is built from 16 residues. Looked up from germline, CDR1 is ENHRY and CDR2 is SYGVKD. Trimming pared 11 bases from V and 0 bases from J, leaving 17 bases between.

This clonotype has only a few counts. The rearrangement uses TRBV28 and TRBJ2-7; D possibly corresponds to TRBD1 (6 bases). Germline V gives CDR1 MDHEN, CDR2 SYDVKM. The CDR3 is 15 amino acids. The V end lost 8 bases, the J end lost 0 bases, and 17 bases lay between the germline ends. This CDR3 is CASGFNGQSSYEQYF. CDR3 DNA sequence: TGTGCCAGCGGATTCAATGGACAGAGCTCCTACGAGCAGTACTTC.

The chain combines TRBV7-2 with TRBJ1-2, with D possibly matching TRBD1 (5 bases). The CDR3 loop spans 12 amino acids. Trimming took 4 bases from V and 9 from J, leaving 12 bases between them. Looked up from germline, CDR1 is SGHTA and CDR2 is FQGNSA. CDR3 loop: CASSWGLGSYTF. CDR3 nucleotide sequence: TGTGCCAGCAGCTGGGGGTTGGGAAGCTACACCTTC.

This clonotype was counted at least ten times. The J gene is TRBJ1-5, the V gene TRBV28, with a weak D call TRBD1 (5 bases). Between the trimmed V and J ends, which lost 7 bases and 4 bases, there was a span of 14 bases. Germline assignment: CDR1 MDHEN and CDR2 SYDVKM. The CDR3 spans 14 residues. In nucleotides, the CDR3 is TGTGCCAGCACTACGATACAGGCAAATCAGCCCCAGCATTTT. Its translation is CASTTIQANQPQHF.

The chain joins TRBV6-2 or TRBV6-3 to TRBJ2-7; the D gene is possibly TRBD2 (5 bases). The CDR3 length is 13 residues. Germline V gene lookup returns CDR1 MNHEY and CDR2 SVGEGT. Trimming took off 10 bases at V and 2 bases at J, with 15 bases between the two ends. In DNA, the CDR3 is TGTGCCATCGGACTCCCAGGCACCTACGAGCAGTACTTC. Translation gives CAIGLPGTYEQYF.

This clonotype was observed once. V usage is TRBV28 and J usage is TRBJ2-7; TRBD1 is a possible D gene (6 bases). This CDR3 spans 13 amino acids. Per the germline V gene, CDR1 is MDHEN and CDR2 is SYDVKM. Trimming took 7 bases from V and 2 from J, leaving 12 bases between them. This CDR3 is CASTGTPTYEQYF. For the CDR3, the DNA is TGTGCCAGCACCGGGACACCAACCTACGAGCAGTACTTC.

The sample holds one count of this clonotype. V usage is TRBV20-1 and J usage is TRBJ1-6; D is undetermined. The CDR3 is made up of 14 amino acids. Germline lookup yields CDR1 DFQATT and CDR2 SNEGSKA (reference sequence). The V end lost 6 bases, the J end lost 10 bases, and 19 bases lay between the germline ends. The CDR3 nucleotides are TGCAGTGCGGACCTGGGAGGACGAAACTCACCCCTCCACTTT. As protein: CSADLGGRNSPLHF.

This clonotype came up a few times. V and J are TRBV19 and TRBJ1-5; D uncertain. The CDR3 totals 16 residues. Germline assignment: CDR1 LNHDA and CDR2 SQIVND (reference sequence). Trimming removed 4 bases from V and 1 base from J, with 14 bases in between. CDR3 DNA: TGTGCCAGTAGTACCCTACACAGTCTGAGCAATCAGCCCCAGCATTTT. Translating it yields CASSTLHSLSNQPQHF.

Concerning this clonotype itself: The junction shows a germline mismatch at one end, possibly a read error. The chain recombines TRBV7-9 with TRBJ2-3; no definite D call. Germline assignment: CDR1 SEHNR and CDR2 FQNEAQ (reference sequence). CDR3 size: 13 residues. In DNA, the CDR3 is TGTGCCAGCAGCTTAGCAGAATCAGATACGCAGTGTTTT. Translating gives CASSLAESDTQCF.